The present T cell receptor (beta chain) was sequenced within a study of OX40 agonist ivuxolimab in advanced cancers. Looking at the study overall: Patients with prior anti-PD-1, anti-PD-L1 or anti-CTLA-4 therapy were eligible; about 41% had some. Partial responses, seen in three patients, involved one hepatocellular carcinoma and two cutaneous melanomas. Whole-study findings and limits: The mean number of expanded clones was higher in CD8+ T cells than in CD4+. It was also the case that some nonresponders had low normalized T-cell clonal expansion.

Profiling relied on immunoSEQ multiplex PCR, and the TCRdb table lists in-frame clones only, not all of them. The sample has tens of thousands of clones, about 88% seen once. This clone was seen a single time. The antigen is unknown. Germline-derived CDR1 and CDR2 are MNHNY and SVGAGI (reference sequence). The CDR3 contains 14 residues. The germline V and J ends were trimmed by 2 bases and 0 bases, with 8 bases remaining between them. The source material was CD4+ or CD8+ T cells sorted from blood, sampled in a trial of the OX40 agonist ivuxolimab. The sequence was obtained from an adult with an advanced solid tumor such as melanoma, head and neck, liver or kidney cancer. The gene calls are TRBV6-6 and TRBJ2-7; no reliable D call. The CDR3 coding sequence is TGTGCCAGCAGTTACAACGCCCACTCCTACGAGCAGTACTTC. It yields the protein CASSYNAHSYEQYF.